Following are 17 T cell receptor beta chains from one sample sequenced in a study of response to subunit inactivated influenza vaccine. One entry per CDR3 protein results from TCRdb running MiXCR on the RT-PCR reads. The profile shows 600,000 to 850,000 distinct CDR3 sequences, 12% to 15% of them singletons. The material sequenced was PBMCs from blood, taken around two weeks before vaccination. These receptors came from a man aged 50 to 59 who received an inactivated influenza vaccine.

V and J are TRBV6-4 and TRBJ2-6; D remains unclear. V shed 0 bases and J shed 0 bases, with 6 bases lying between them. The CDR3 consists of 16 residues. Germline CDR1 reads MRHNA; CDR2 reads SNTAGT. The CDR3 sequence is CASSDSGHSGANVLTF. CDR3 coding DNA: TGTGCCAGCAGTGACTCAGGCCACTCTGGGGCCAACGTCCTGACTTTC.

This clonotype was counted a few times. V is TRBV25-1 and J is TRBJ2-1; 13 bases line up with TRBD2. The J segment lost 5 bases and the V segment lost 6 bases, leaving 7 bases of the junction unmatched. Germline CDR1 MGHDK, CDR2 SYGVNS. This CDR3 has 16 amino acids. The CDR3 sequence: CASRATSGGANNEQFF. For the CDR3, the DNA is TGTGCCAGCAGGGCCACTAGCGGGGGGGCTAACAATGAGCAGTTCTTC.

There are a few counts of this clonotype. The CDR3 loop reads CASKLSGGPHNEQFF. CDR3 coding DNA: TGTGCCAGCAAGCTTAGCGGGGGGCCACACAATGAGCAGTTCTTC. The chain uses TRBV12-3 or TRBV12-4 and TRBJ2-1; 10 nucleotides agree with TRBD2. Unmatched junction bases numbered 8, after V lost 7 bases and J lost 5 bases. The CDR3 runs 15 residues.

This sequence joins TRBV7-9 and TRBJ2-3, with 8 nucleotides matching TRBD1. Unmatched junction bases numbered 15, after V lost 5 bases and J lost 5 bases. CDR3 length: 17 residues. CDR1 and CDR2 (germline): SEHNR, FQNEAQ (reference sequence). The CDR3 sequence is CASSLTAGRGQGDTQYF. Written as DNA, the CDR3 is TGTGCCAGCAGCCTCACCGCGGGCAGGGGGCAGGGAGATACGCAGTATTTT.

This clonotype has only a few counts. This chain connects TRBV30 to TRBJ1-1; no definite D call. V dropped 0 bases and J dropped 8 bases, with 13 bases sitting between them. The CDR3 runs 13 residues. CDR1 and CDR2 from the germline V gene are GTSNPN and SVGIG (reference sequence). The CDR3 reads CAWSVDIGLEAFF. Here the CDR3 DNA reads TGTGCCTGGAGTGTTGACATCGGGCTAGAAGCTTTCTTT.

This clonotype was found a few times. The J gene is TRBJ2-5, the V gene TRBV20-1; 7 bases map to TRBD2. Trimming cost V 0 bases and J 2 bases; bases outside gene matches: 6. The length of the CDR3 is 15 residues. Looked up from germline, CDR1 is DFQATT and CDR2 is SNEGSKA (reference sequence). The CDR3 region is CSARDGGLGQETQYF. Here the CDR3 DNA reads TGCAGTGCTAGAGATGGAGGACTAGGGCAAGAGACCCAGTACTTC.

This clonotype was found many times. The J gene is TRBJ2-5, the V gene TRBV29-1; 9 nucleotides align to TRBD2. Trimming took 0 bases from V and 5 from J; bases not matched to a gene: 1. The CDR3 is 13 amino acids. Germline V gives CDR1 SQVTM, CDR2 ANQGSEA. This CDR3 reads CSVEELAGETQYF. CDR3 nucleotides: TGCAGCGTTGAAGAACTAGCGGGCGAGACCCAGTACTTC.

This clonotype came up a few times. A junction boundary mismatches the germline segment, possibly from a read error. The chain is built from TRBV4-3 and TRBJ1-6; TRBD1 is a possible D gene (6 bases). Germline assignment: CDR1 LGHNA and CDR2 YSLEER. CDR3 length equals 17 residues. The DNA of the CDR3 is TGCGCCAGCAGCCAAGATCTGGGGGGCAGCATTAATTCATCCCTCCACTTT. Amino acid sequence: CASSQDLGGSINSSLHF.

The rearrangement joins TRBV12-3 or TRBV12-4 to TRBJ1-1, with unresolved D. Deletions cut 4 bases from V and 0 bases from J, with 9 bases between. This CDR3 spans 14 amino acids. DNA of the CDR3: TGTGCCAGCAGTTGGACGCGCATGAACACTGAAGCTTTCTTT. It translates to CASSWTRMNTEAFF.

Only a few counts were recorded for this clonotype. The chain couples TRBV13 to TRBJ2-7, with D unresolved. The CDR3 totals 13 residues. Germline CDR1 PRHDT, CDR2 FYEKMQ (reference sequence). V shed 4 bases and J shed 2 bases, with 9 bases lying between them. The CDR3 here is CASSYNRPYEQYF. CDR3 bases: TGTGCCAGCAGCTACAACCGGCCCTACGAGCAGTACTTC.

The chain links TRBV24-1 to TRBJ2-1; maybe TRBD1 (6 bases). Trimming removed 9 bases at V and 8 bases at J, with 13 bases between. CDR1 and CDR2 (germline): KGHDR, SFDVKD. This CDR3 comprises 12 residues. The chain's CDR3 is CATGQGSDEQFF. Written as DNA, the CDR3 is TGTGCCACCGGTCAGGGGAGTGATGAGCAGTTCTTC.

The V gene is TRBV6-1, the J gene TRBJ2-7; 7 bases line up with TRBD2. CDR3 length: 14 amino acids. The germline V gene encodes CDR1 MNHNS and CDR2 SASEGT. The V and J ends lost 4 bases and 0 bases, in that order; junction bases with no gene match: 3. The chain's CDR3 is CASSASGDSYEQYF. The CDR3, as DNA: TGTGCCAGCAGTGCCAGCGGGGACTCCTACGAGCAGTACTTC.

This rearrangement joins TRBV7-2 to TRBJ2-6; D is uncertain. CDR1 SGHTA and CDR2 FQGNSA come from the germline V gene. The CDR3 totals 17 residues. Trimming removed 0 bases from V and 4 bases from J, with 13 bases in between. The DNA of the CDR3 is TGTGCCAGCAGCTTAGCACAGCCCCCTGCCGGGGCCAACGTCCTGACTTTC. Translating gives CASSLAQPPAGANVLTF.

The genes are TRBV4-3 and TRBJ2-3, with D uncertain. The CDR3 extends over 13 amino acids. The germline gives CDR1 LGHNA, CDR2 YSLEER. Trimming took 1 base from V and 6 from J, leaving 8 bases between them. CDR3 in DNA: TGCGCCAGCAGCCAAGGTGGACGGGATACGCAGTATTTT. As protein: CASSQGGRDTQYF.

The chain joins TRBV5-1 to TRBJ2-1; 10 bases map to TRBD2. After removal of 4 bases from V and 4 bases from J, the junction contained 11 bases not matched to a gene. The CDR3 is 17 amino acids. Germline CDR1 reads SGHRS; CDR2 reads YFSETQ. CDR3 loop: CASSLYQAGGPYNEQFF. CDR3 DNA sequence: TGCGCCAGCAGCCTATACCAAGCGGGGGGGCCGTACAATGAGCAGTTCTTC. Based on the CDR3 plus reference TRBV5-1 and TRBJ2-1, the full variable domain is KAGVTQTPRYLIKTRGQQVTLSCSPISGHRSVSWYQQTPGQGLQFLFEYFSETQRNKGNFPGRFSGRQFSNSRSEMNVSTLELGDSALYLCASSLYQAGGPYNEQFFGPGTRLTVL.

This clonotype has a handful of counts. V and J are TRBV6-2 or TRBV6-3 and TRBJ2-1; D is undetermined. CDR1 is MNHEY, CDR2 SVGEGT, per germline. There are 11 residues in the CDR3. V was trimmed by 5 bases and J by 10 bases, leaving 9 bases between them. The CDR3 coding sequence is TGTGCCAGCAGTCTGAGCTGGGAGCAGTTCTTC. It yields the protein CASSLSWEQFF.

This clonotype was counted only a few times. This chain links TRBV28 with TRBJ1-1, with D unclear. The CDR3 is made up of 14 amino acids. Trimming shortened V by 1 base and J by 5 bases, and 11 bases separated the two germline ends. Germline values: CDR1 MDHEN, CDR2 SYDVKM. The CDR3 reads CASSLYGIGTEAFF. The CDR3 coding sequence is TGTGCCAGCAGTTTATACGGAATTGGTACTGAAGCTTTCTTT.